A single sample is the source of the 5 T cell receptor beta chains below, sequenced in a study of T cells after posttransplantation cyclophosphamide. Sequenced by immunoSEQ multiplex PCR; TCRdb stores in-frame clones only, minus some. The sample was found to contain about 36,000 clones, and every one recurs. The sample taken for sequencing was PBMCs. The receptors originated from a girl between 10 and 17 years old in good health, CMV-negative, and a related stem cell transplant donor.

This clone was detected many times. V usage is TRBV7-3 and J usage is TRBJ1-1; tentatively, D is TRBD1 (5 bases). V was trimmed by 6 bases and J by 11 bases, leaving 16 bases between them. Looked up from germline, CDR1 is SGHTA and CDR2 is FQGTGA. The CDR3 has 12 residues. The CDR3 protein is CASSWAGGEAFF. As DNA, the CDR3 is TGTGCCAGCAGTTGGGCTGGGGGGGAGGCTTTCTTT.

This clone was counted many times. This chain connects TRBV2 to TRBJ2-2; no clear D gene. Germline CDR1 SNHLY, CDR2 FYNNEI. Deletions cut 5 bases from V and 0 bases from J, with 7 bases between. The CDR3 length is 14 residues. For the CDR3, the DNA is TGTGCCAGCAGTAGCATACCGAACACCGGGGAGCTGTTTTTT. Encoded protein: CASSSIPNTGELFF.

This clone occurred a few times. The chain carries TRBV30 and TRBJ2-1; D is possibly TRBD2 (6 bases). The length of the CDR3 is 13 residues. V lost 5 bases and J lost 3, with 11 bases in between. Germline V gives CDR1 GTSNPN, CDR2 SVGIG (reference sequence). CDR3 sequence reads: CAWSRTNYNEQFF. As DNA, the CDR3 is TGTGCCTGGTCCCGGACTAACTACAATGAGCAGTTCTTC.

This clone has a count of ten or more. The rearrangement uses TRBV6-1 and TRBJ1-6; 8 bases are shared with TRBD1. Germline V gene sequence: CDR1 MNHNS, CDR2 SASEGT. With 7 bases clipped from V and 7 bases from J, the junction kept 6 bases outside the gene matches. The CDR3 totals 14 residues. The CDR3 DNA reads as TGTGCCAGCATTTTAACAGGGGGAAATTCACCCCTCCACTTT. Residues: CASILTGGNSPLHF.

This clone has at least ten counts. The chain couples TRBV5-1 to TRBJ1-1; D possibly corresponds to TRBD1 (5 bases). The V and J ends lost 4 bases and 2 bases respectively, with 15 bases between them. CDR3 length: 15 amino acids. Germline CDR1 SGHRS, CDR2 YFSETQ. The CDR3 here is CASSLDPGPNTEAFF. The DNA for the CDR3 is TGCGCCAGCAGCCTGGACCCAGGGCCCAACACTGAAGCTTTCTTT.